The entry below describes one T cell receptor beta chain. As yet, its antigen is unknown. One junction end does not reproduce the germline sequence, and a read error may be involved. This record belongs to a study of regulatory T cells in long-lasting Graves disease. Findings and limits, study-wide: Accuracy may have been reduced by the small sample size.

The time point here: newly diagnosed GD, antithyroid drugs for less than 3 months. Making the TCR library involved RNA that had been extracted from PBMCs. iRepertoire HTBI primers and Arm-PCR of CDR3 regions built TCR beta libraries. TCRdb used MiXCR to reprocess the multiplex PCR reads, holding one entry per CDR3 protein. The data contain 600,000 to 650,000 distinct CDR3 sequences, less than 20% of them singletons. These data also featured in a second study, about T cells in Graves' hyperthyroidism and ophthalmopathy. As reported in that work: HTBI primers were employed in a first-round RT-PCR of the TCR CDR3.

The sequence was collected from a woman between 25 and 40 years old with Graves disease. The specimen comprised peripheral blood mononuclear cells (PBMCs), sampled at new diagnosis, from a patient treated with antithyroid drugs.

The CDR3 spells CATSRGRAEEIQYF. In DNA form, the CDR3 reads TGTGCCACCAGCAGAGGTCGGGCGGAAGAGATCCAGTACTTC. The chain has TRBV15 and TRBJ2-1; D is ambiguous. The DNA matches TRBJ2-5 better at its end, which makes the J call doubtful. Germline CDR1 is LNHNV and CDR2 is YYDKDF (reference sequence). CDR3 length: 14 residues.